The 31 T cell receptor beta chains listed next were all sequenced from one sample in a study of blood T cell repertoires in COVID-19. TCRdb keeps only in-frame clones here, not all; method: immunoSEQ multiplex PCR. This sample yields about 220,000 clones, of which roughly 88% are seen a single time; roughly 14% belongs to the top ten. Sequenced input: PBMCs or T cells enriched from blood (not recorded which). The source of these receptors is a woman in her fifties or sixties with acute COVID-19.

This sequence joins TRBV7-3 and TRBJ1-2; TRBD1 matches 8 bases. This CDR3 region has 14 residues. V lost 5 bases and J lost 2; bases outside the gene matches: 4. Germline V lookup: CDR1 SGHTA, CDR2 FQGTGA. The CDR3 loop is CASSLAGGNYGYTF. In DNA form, the CDR3 reads TGTGCCAGCAGCCTGGCAGGGGGCAACTATGGCTACACCTTC.

The rearrangement uses TRBV21-1 and TRBJ2-3; whether TRBD1, the table's D call, matches the DNA was not checked. TRBV21-1 is designated a pseudogene. This CDR3 comprises 18 residues. The CDR3 coding sequence is TGTGCCAGCAGCAAAGGGGTTTGGACAGGGGGTTTCACAGATACGCAGTATTTT. This translates into CASSKGVWTGGFTDTQYF.

The rearrangement joins TRBV4-3 to TRBJ2-1; 10 nucleotides match TRBD2. Trimming cost V 4 bases and J 7 bases; bases outside gene matches: 7. This CDR3 has 15 residues. Germline lookup yields CDR1 LGHNA and CDR2 YSLEER. CDR3: CASSLAGGRANEQFF. CDR3 nucleotides: TGCGCCAGCAGCCTAGCGGGAGGACGGGCTAATGAGCAGTTCTTC.

The rearrangement links TRBV27 to TRBJ2-2, with unresolved D. Germline V gene sequence: CDR1 MNHEY, CDR2 SMNVEV (reference sequence). Between the trimmed V and J ends, which lost 5 bases and 4 bases, there was a span of 5 bases. CDR3 size: 12 residues. The CDR3 protein is CASSPGTGELFF. In DNA form, the CDR3 reads TGTGCCAGCAGTCCGGGCACCGGGGAGCTGTTTTTT.

The genes are TRBV2 and TRBJ2-1; TRBD1 agrees at 9 bases. The germline CDR1 and CDR2 sequences are SNHLY and FYNNEI. The ends lost 4 bases at V and 4 bases at J; junction bases unmatched: 5. This CDR3 comprises 15 residues. The chain's CDR3 is CASSGETGGYNEQFF. The DNA for the CDR3 is TGTGCCAGCAGTGGGGAGACAGGGGGGTACAATGAGCAGTTCTTC.

This clone was seen a handful of times. The CDR3 nucleotides are TGTGCCAGCAGCTTAGTTCATGGGGGCGACACTGAAGCTTTCTTT. It yields the protein CASSLVHGGDTEAFF. The chain carries TRBV11-2 and TRBJ1-1; possibly TRBD1 for D (6 bases). V dropped 1 base and J dropped 3 bases, with 12 bases sitting between them. The germline CDR1 and CDR2 sequences are SGHAT and FQNNGV. The CDR3 length is 15 residues.

This clone was picked up one time. The rearrangement uses TRBV5-1 and TRBJ1-6; 7 bases are shared with TRBD1. This CDR3 region has 15 residues. J gave up 7 bases and V 4 bases, and 8 bases lay outside the gene matches. In germline, CDR1 is SGHRS, CDR2 YFSETQ. CDR3 loop: CASSTGQAQNSPLHF. The CDR3 nucleotides read TGCGCCAGCAGCACAGGACAGGCCCAGAATTCACCCCTCCACTTT.

The chain has TRBV27 and TRBJ2-7; maybe TRBD2 (6 bases). V lost 6 bases to trimming and J lost 0 bases, with 12 bases between them. CDR1 and CDR2 from the germline V gene are MNHEY and SMNVEV (reference sequence). This CDR3 comprises 14 residues. Written as DNA, the CDR3 is TGTGCCAGCAGGGCTACGGGGGTCTCCTACGAGCAGTACTTC. Encoded protein: CASRATGVSYEQYF.

V and J are TRBV14 and TRBJ2-2, with D hard to call. Germline CDR1 reads SGHDN; CDR2 reads FVKESK. The CDR3 totals 16 residues. V was cut by 1 base and J by 7 bases, with 16 bases left in between. The CDR3: CASSQARDRAGGELFF. The CDR3 DNA reads as TGTGCCAGCAGCCAAGCCCGTGACCGCGCAGGCGGGGAGCTGTTTTTT.

The rearrangement joins TRBV7-6 to TRBJ2-6, with 14 bases fitting TRBD2. CDR1 and CDR2 (germline): SGHVS, FNYEAQ. With 4 bases clipped from V and 2 bases from J, the junction kept 10 bases outside the gene matches. This CDR3 has 20 amino acids. CDR3 region: CASSSEMTSGRAAGANVLTF. The DNA of the CDR3 is TGTGCCAGCAGCTCCGAAATGACTAGCGGGAGGGCGGCTGGGGCCAACGTCCTGACTTTC.

The chain links TRBV6-5 to TRBJ2-3; no reliable D call. Germline CDR1 and CDR2: MNHEY and SVGAGI. V gave up 0 bases and J gave up 1 base, with 8 bases separating them. CDR3 length equals 15 residues. The CDR3 loop is CASSYSLRGTDTQYF. The CDR3 region has the DNA TGTGCCAGCAGTTACTCGCTGCGAGGCACAGATACGCAGTATTTT.

The chain carries TRBV9 and TRBJ1-1; 8 nucleotides match TRBD1. The CDR3 runs 15 residues. The trim removed 3 bases at V and 4 bases at J, leaving 8 bases unmatched. Germline-derived CDR1 and CDR2 are SGDLS and YYNGEE. CDR3 DNA sequence: TGTGCCAGCAGCGCAACCGGACAGGGTATCACTGAAGCTTTCTTT. Protein sequence: CASSATGQGITEAFF.

The rearrangement uses TRBV2 and TRBJ2-7, with D unresolved. Looked up from germline, CDR1 is SNHLY and CDR2 is FYNNEI. Trimming removed 8 bases from V and 0 bases from J, with 17 bases in between. The CDR3 covers 15 residues. CDR3: CASDSGGQLSYEQYF. The CDR3, as DNA: TGTGCCAGCGATTCCGGTGGGCAACTCTCCTACGAGCAGTACTTC.

The CDR3 protein is CASSPSGRFAYEQYF. CDR3 in DNA: TGTGCCAGCAGCCCGAGCGGGAGGTTCGCCTACGAGCAGTACTTC. The chain uses TRBV6-5 and TRBJ2-7; TRBD2 aligns across 9 bases. The CDR3 runs 15 residues. J lost 2 bases, V lost 6 bases, and 8 bases had no gene match. The germline V gene encodes CDR1 MNHEY and CDR2 SVGAGI.

This chain connects TRBV6-5 to TRBJ1-1, with D maybe TRBD1 (6 bases). V was clipped by 6 bases and J by 7 bases, with 15 bases between them. The germline gives CDR1 MNHEY, CDR2 SVGAGI. The CDR3 has 13 amino acids. The CDR3: CASSLLDRDEAFF. CDR3 nucleotides: TGTGCCAGCAGCCTCCTGGACAGAGATGAAGCTTTCTTT.

The chain employs TRBV7-3 and TRBJ1-4; possibly TRBD1 for D (6 bases). Trimming stripped 8 bases from V and 0 bases from J, with 19 bases between. From germline, CDR1 is SGHTA and CDR2 FQGTGA. The CDR3 is made up of 17 amino acids. The CDR3 bases are TGTGCCAGCGCTTCGGGACACCATTATGCAACTAATGAAAAACTGTTTTTT. Its translation: CASASGHHYATNEKLFF.

This chain joins TRBV28 and TRBJ2-7, with 8 bases aligning to TRBD1. Germline V gives CDR1 MDHEN, CDR2 SYDVKM. The junction had 13 bases not matched to a gene; V was cut back by 1 base and J by 2 bases. This CDR3 region has 18 residues. CDR3 protein: CASSLFPRDRLKPYEQYF. CDR3 bases: TGTGCCAGCAGTTTATTCCCCCGGGACAGGCTGAAACCCTACGAGCAGTACTTC.

The CDR3 region has the DNA TGTGCCAGCAGCGTAGTAGCGGATAACGCCTACGAGCAGTACTTC. Amino acid sequence: CASSVVADNAYEQYF. This chain uses TRBV9 with TRBJ2-7; TRBD2 might be the D (6 bases). CDR3 length equals 15 residues. Germline CDR1 SGDLS, CDR2 YYNGEE. V lost 0 bases and J 2 bases, leaving 12 bases between the germline ends.

The gene calls are TRBV5-1 and TRBJ2-7; D is unclear. Trimming cost V 3 bases and J 3 bases, with 4 bases left between them. This CDR3 contains 11 residues. Looked up from germline, CDR1 is SGHRS and CDR2 is YFSETQ. For the CDR3, the DNA is TGCGCCAGCAGCTCCTACTACGAGCAGTACTTC. Its protein product is CASSSYYEQYF.

The genes are TRBV7-9 and TRBJ2-1; 7 positions agree with TRBD2. This CDR3 has 15 amino acids. CDR1 SEHNR and CDR2 FQNEAQ come from the germline V gene (reference sequence). V was clipped by 5 bases and J by 2 bases; unmatched bases: 6. CDR3 amino acids: CASSPSGSPYNEQFF. In nucleotides, the CDR3 is TGTGCCAGCAGCCCTAGCGGATCTCCCTACAATGAGCAGTTCTTC. Looking up the rest from reference TRBV7-9 and TRBJ2-1 gives the full variable domain: DTGVSQNPRHKITKRGQNVTFRCDPISEHNRLYWYRQTLGQGPEFLTYFQNEAQLEKSRLLSDRFSAERPKGSFSTLEIQRTEQGDSAMYLCASSPSGSPYNEQFFGPGTRLTVL.

This clone was detected only once. The V and J genes are TRBV11-3 and TRBJ2-1, with TRBD1 identical over 10 bases. This CDR3 contains 14 residues. Germline V lookup: CDR1 SGHNT, CDR2 YENEEA. Trimming cost V 6 bases and J 6 bases; bases outside gene matches: 5. The CDR3 here is CASRARQGANEQFF. In DNA, the CDR3 is TGTGCCAGCAGAGCCCGACAGGGGGCCAATGAGCAGTTCTTC.

This clone came up once. The chain uses TRBV27 and TRBJ1-2, with a possible D match to TRBD1 (5 bases). Trimming took 2 bases from V and 4 from J, leaving 20 bases between them. Germline loops: CDR1 MNHEY, CDR2 SMNVEV (reference sequence). The CDR3 totals 17 residues. Written as DNA, the CDR3 is TGTGCCAGCAGTTTAGCTGCCGGGCAGGGCATTGTCTATGGCTACACCTTC. It is translated as CASSLAAGQGIVYGYTF.

This clone is hyperexpanded in the sample. The rearrangement links TRBV6-5 to TRBJ2-3; TRBD2 matches at 15 bases. Germline-derived CDR1 and CDR2 are MNHEY and SVGAGI. J was trimmed by 4 bases and V by 4 bases; bases with no gene match: 3. The length of the CDR3 is 16 residues. In nucleotides, the CDR3 is TGTGCCAGCAGTTCCGGGACTAGCGGGAGGTCAGATACGCAGTATTTT. This gives the protein CASSSGTSGRSDTQYF.

The V call is TRBV9, the J call TRBJ2-1, with 11 bases matching TRBD2. This CDR3 is built from 16 residues. Trimming cost V 4 bases and J 2 bases; bases outside gene matches: 5. From germline, CDR1 is SGDLS and CDR2 YYNGEE. CDR3 sequence: CASSPPLAGAYNEQFF. CDR3 coding DNA: TGTGCCAGCAGCCCTCCACTAGCGGGAGCCTACAATGAGCAGTTCTTC.

J is TRBJ1-5 and V is TRBV5-8; 8 bases align to TRBD1. The CDR3 has 16 residues. Germline CDR1 and CDR2: SGHTS and YDEGEE. Trimming removed 0 bases from V and 7 bases from J; junction bases left unmatched: 9. In nucleotides, the CDR3 is TGTGCCAGCAGCTTGGGGACAGGGCATATGGGGCAGCCCCAGCATTTT. Its protein is CASSLGTGHMGQPQHF.

The genes are TRBV7-9 and TRBJ1-5; the D gene is possibly TRBD1 (6 bases). This CDR3 comprises 15 residues. Germline loops: CDR1 SEHNR, CDR2 FQNEAQ (reference sequence). The V end was cut by 3 bases, the J end by 0 bases, with 9 bases between. CDR3 in DNA: TGTGCCAGCAGCTTGGACAGTTATAGCAATCAGCCCCAGCATTTT. Its protein is CASSLDSYSNQPQHF.

Remarks on this clone: The identical CDR3 is also encoded by other nucleotide sequences in the sample. This chain joins TRBV7-9 and TRBJ2-7, with no clear D. With 5 bases removed from V and 2 bases from J, the gap between germline ends came to 4 bases. The germline V gene has CDR1 SEHNR and CDR2 FQNEAQ (reference sequence). CDR3 size: 11 residues. As DNA, the CDR3 is TGTGCCAGCAGCCCGGCCTACGAGCAGTACTTC. This sequence encodes CASSPAYEQYF.

The chain carries TRBV6-6 and TRBJ2-7; tentatively, D is TRBD1 (5 bases). V gave up 5 bases and J gave up 7 bases, with 12 bases separating them. Per germline, CDR1 MNHNY and CDR2 SVGAGI (reference sequence). This CDR3 comprises 12 residues. CDR3 in amino acids: CASSPDAGEQYF. CDR3 sequence (DNA): TGTGCCAGCAGTCCCGACGCAGGGGAGCAGTACTTC.

The chain links TRBV5-5 to TRBJ2-7, with 7 bases fitting TRBD2. This CDR3 spans 15 amino acids. Germline CDR1 reads SGHKS; CDR2 reads YYEKEE (reference sequence). J gave up 1 base and V 6 bases, and 10 bases lay outside the gene matches. This CDR3 reads CASTAWASGSYEQYF. The CDR3 DNA reads TGTGCCAGCACCGCCTGGGCTAGCGGATCCTACGAGCAGTACTTC.

The chain has TRBV23-1 and TRBJ1-5, with a possible D match to TRBD1 (6 bases). TRBV23-1 is treated as an ORF (open reading frame) with a function not yet certain. V was trimmed by 8 bases and J by 5 bases, leaving 25 bases between them. There are 17 residues in the CDR3. CDR3 region: CASSRGVPGAKDQPQHF. CDR3 sequence (DNA): TGCGCCAGCTCTCGGGGGGTACCAGGGGCGAAGGATCAGCCCCAGCATTTT.

V and J are TRBV28 and TRBJ2-7; TRBD2 is a possible D gene (6 bases). Trimming left V 3 bases short and J 3 bases short, with 12 bases between. The CDR3 sequence is 14 residues long. Germline lookup yields CDR1 MDHEN and CDR2 SYDVKM. The CDR3 here is CASSLASALYEQYF. In DNA form, the CDR3 reads TGTGCCAGCAGTTTGGCTAGCGCGCTCTACGAGCAGTACTTC.